This TCR beta chain came from a study of technical replicates of blood from a handful of donors. V shed 5 bases and J 6 bases; nucleotides not matched to a gene: 6. The germline gives CDR1 GTSNPN, CDR2 SVGIG (reference sequence). This CDR3 is 14 amino acids long. Profiled with immunoSEQ multiplex PCR; TCRdb holds only in-frame clones, not every one. The table has tens of thousands of clones, about 92% seen once. This TCR was sampled from a human donor in good health. The gene calls are TRBV30 and TRBJ1-4; 10 bases match TRBD1. Material for sequencing was T cells isolated from PBMCs. CDR3 DNA: TGTGCCTGGGACCGCGGGACAGGGGATGAAAAACTGTTTTTT. It translates to CAWDRGTGDEKLFF. Full variable domain (missing parts from reference TRBV30 and TRBJ1-4): SQTIHQWPATLVQPVGSPLSLECTVEGTSNPNLYWYRQAAGRGLQLLFYSVGIGQISSEVPQNLSASRPQDRQFILSSKKLLLSDSGFYLCAWDRGTGDEKLFFGSGTQLSVL.